Following are 29 T cell receptor beta chains from one sample sequenced in a study of T cell repertoires in cytomegalovirus infection. Antigens of these TCRs are unknown. MiXCR, applied by TCRdb to the reads, yields one record per CDR3 protein. Among about 500,000 distinct CDR3 sequences listed, roughly a third were seen once. The source material was cultured PBMCs, sampled from culture after CMV antigen stimulation. All receptors come from a human donor in good health (CMV status not recorded). Some clones in this sample may be carry-over from other donors' samples.

Many counts were recorded for this clonotype. This chain joins TRBV7-2 and TRBJ2-7, with 8 nucleotides matching TRBD1. The CDR3 length is 14 residues. Germline V gene data show CDR1 as SGHTA and CDR2 as FQGNSA. J lost 2 bases, V lost 2 bases, and 2 bases had no gene match. In DNA, the CDR3 is TGTGCCAGCAGCTTATGGACAGGGACCTACGAGCAGTACTTC. It translates to CASSLWTGTYEQYF.

In this sample, this clonotype turned up many times. The rearrangement links TRBV7-8 to TRBJ2-1; D is possibly TRBD1 (6 bases). Germline V gives CDR1 SGHVS, CDR2 FQNEAQ. CDR3 size: 14 residues. V gave up 5 bases and J gave up 7 bases, with 15 bases separating them. The CDR3 DNA follows: TGTGCCAGCAGCCCTCCGACAGGTCTTAATGAGCAGTTCTTC. It codes for CASSPPTGLNEQFF.

The gene calls are TRBV20-1 and TRBJ2-5; 13 bases line up with TRBD2. Trimming at V came to 5 bases and at J to 2 bases, leaving 8 bases not matched to a gene. Germline V CDR1 and CDR2: DFQATT, SNEGSKA (reference sequence). This CDR3 is built from 16 residues. In DNA, the CDR3 is TGCAGTGCTCAGCCCCGGACTAGCGGGAGTCAAGAGACCCAGTACTTC. Translation gives CSAQPRTSGSQETQYF.

This chain joins TRBV12-3 or TRBV12-4 and TRBJ1-1; D ambiguous. This CDR3 contains 12 residues. V was pared by 6 bases and J by 4 bases, with 9 bases between. CDR3 region: CASRRGITEAFF. CDR3 in DNA: TGTGCCAGCAGGAGAGGGATCACTGAAGCTTTCTTT.

This clonotype was seen a handful of times. V and J are TRBV4-2 and TRBJ2-1; TRBD1 matches at 7 bases. The CDR3 consists of 23 residues. V shed 0 bases and J 1 base; nucleotides not matched to a gene: 24. Germline V gene sequence: CDR1 LGHNA, CDR2 YNFKEQ. CDR3 amino acids: CASSQDRRSATGFRVGSYNEQFF. In DNA, the CDR3 is TGTGCCAGCAGCCAAGATCGACGTAGTGCGACAGGGTTTAGGGTGGGGTCCTACAATGAGCAGTTCTTC.

The table lists this clonotype with a few counts. The rearrangement links TRBV11-1 to TRBJ2-1, with no clear D. Germline V CDR1 and CDR2: SGHAT, FQDESV (reference sequence). Trimming left V 5 bases short and J 9 bases short, with 17 bases between. The CDR3 sequence is 14 residues long. CDR3 DNA: TGTGCCAGCAGCCGAGTGCTGGCAGAGTCTGAGCAGTTCTTC. Its protein product is CASSRVLAESEQFF.

This clonotype was observed a handful of times. The chain links TRBV10-3 to TRBJ1-2, with 9 bases identical to TRBD1. CDR3 size: 17 residues. Trimming at V came to 2 bases and at J to 4 bases, leaving 11 bases not matched to a gene. The germline V gene has CDR1 ENHRY and CDR2 SYGVKD. Written as DNA, the CDR3 is TGTGCCATCAGTGAGACACCTCGCACAGGGGGCGCCTATGGCTACACCTTC. Translation: CAISETPRTGGAYGYTF.

The chain employs TRBV7-9 and TRBJ1-4; D gene uncertain. The CDR3 runs to 14 residues. V was trimmed by 1 base and J by 8 bases, leaving 11 bases between them. Germline V lookup: CDR1 SEHNR, CDR2 FQNEAQ (reference sequence). CDR3 residues: CASSLVGLREKLFF. DNA for the CDR3: TGTGCCAGCAGCTTAGTCGGATTACGAGAAAAACTGTTTTTT.

The chain has TRBV7-2 and TRBJ2-3, with D possibly being TRBD2 (7 bases). CDR1 and CDR2 from the germline V gene are SGHTA and FQGNSA. V gave up 6 bases and J gave up 2 bases, with 15 bases separating them. The CDR3 consists of 15 residues. In DNA form, the CDR3 reads TGTGCCAGCAGACTCAGGGGACTATCCACAGATACGCAGTATTTT. Amino acid sequence: CASRLRGLSTDTQYF.

V usage is TRBV6-4 and J usage is TRBJ2-1; TRBD1 aligns across 8 bases. Trimming removed 0 bases from V and 4 bases from J; junction bases left unmatched: 5. This CDR3 region has 16 residues. Per germline, CDR1 MRHNA and CDR2 SNTAGT. This chain's CDR3 is CASSDSRQGKYNEQFF. CDR3 DNA: TGTGCCAGCAGTGACTCGAGACAGGGGAAATACAATGAGCAGTTCTTC.

The rearrangement uses TRBV6-1 and TRBJ2-5, with 15 positions matching TRBD2. Germline loops: CDR1 MNHNS, CDR2 SASEGT. CDR3 size: 17 residues. Germline trimming cut 6 bases from V and 2 bases from J; bases unmatched to any gene: 7. In nucleotides, the CDR3 is TGTGCCAGCAGCCGAGGACTAGCGGGGGGGTTACAAGAGACCCAGTACTTC. Translation: CASSRGLAGGLQETQYF.

This clonotype has more than one count but fewer than ten. The chain couples TRBV12-3 or TRBV12-4 to TRBJ1-1; tentatively, D is TRBD1 (5 bases). Trimming removed 5 bases from V and 4 bases from J, with 14 bases in between. CDR3 length: 14 amino acids. The DNA of the CDR3 is TGTGCCAGCAGTCCCCGGATCGACAGCACTGAAGCTTTCTTT. Residues: CASSPRIDSTEAFF.

V gene TRBV7-9 combines with J gene TRBJ1-3; perhaps TRBD1 as D (5 bases). V was trimmed by 6 bases and J by 5 bases, leaving 17 bases between them. This CDR3 is 15 amino acids long. Germline lookup yields CDR1 SEHNR and CDR2 FQNEAQ (reference sequence). Here the CDR3 DNA reads TGTGCCAGCAGTTCTTCCCAGGGTTCGCGAAACACCATATATTTT. Translating gives CASSSSQGSRNTIYF.

As DNA, the CDR3 is TGTGCCAGTAATCCCAGAGGTGTAAGTCAGCCCCAGCATTTT. Translating it yields CASNPRGVSQPQHF. The chain uses TRBV19 and TRBJ1-5; no definite D call. Germline CDR1 is LNHDA and CDR2 is SQIVND (reference sequence). V was cut by 7 bases and J by 6 bases, with 16 bases left in between. The CDR3 runs to 14 residues.

The CDR3 DNA reads TGTGCCAGCAGATATGGGAGTGTCGATGAGCAGTTCTTC. Its protein product is CASRYGSVDEQFF. V is TRBV6-1 and J is TRBJ2-1; perhaps TRBD2 as D (5 bases). V was trimmed by 6 bases and J by 8 bases, leaving 14 bases between them. CDR3 length: 13 residues. Germline V lookup: CDR1 MNHNS, CDR2 SASEGT.

This clonotype turned up a few times. The rearrangement uses TRBV7-2 and TRBJ1-1, with no clear D. Per the germline V gene, CDR1 is SGHTA and CDR2 is FQGNSA. V was cut by 5 bases and J by 5 bases, with 6 bases left in between. The CDR3 runs 11 residues. CDR3 sequence reads: CASSKFTEAFF. In DNA form, the CDR3 reads TGTGCCAGCAGCAAATTTACTGAAGCTTTCTTT.

A few counts support this clonotype. This chain joins TRBV28 and TRBJ1-5; 9 bases fit TRBD1. This CDR3 spans 16 amino acids. V lost 2 bases, J lost 5 bases, and 7 bases stayed unmatched. CDR1 is MDHEN and CDR2 is SYDVKM in the germline V gene. The CDR3 DNA follows: TGTGCCAGCAGTTTACGTCTACAGGGGGCAGATCAGCCCCAGCATTTT. This gives the protein CASSLRLQGADQPQHF.

This clonotype has more than one count but fewer than ten. The V call is TRBV2, the J call TRBJ1-2; D is uncertain. Trimming took 2 bases from V and 3 from J, leaving 13 bases between them. This CDR3 is 15 amino acids long. Germline V gives CDR1 SNHLY, CDR2 FYNNEI. In DNA form, the CDR3 reads TGTGCCAGCAGTGAAAACCCGACCGGGGACTATGGCTACACCTTC. Residues: CASSENPTGDYGYTF.

This clonotype was picked up a small number of times. This chain links TRBV18 with TRBJ2-1; D not certain. Germline V gives CDR1 KGHSH, CDR2 LQKENI. V lost 4 bases to trimming and J lost 9 bases, with 19 bases between them. This CDR3 is 15 amino acids long. DNA of the CDR3: TGTGCCAGCTCACTGATGGACGGACCCCAAGGTGAGCAGTTCTTC. Translation: CASSLMDGPQGEQFF.

The V and J genes are TRBV15 and TRBJ1-4; D not resolved. Trimming shortened V by 8 bases and J by 5 bases, and 12 bases separated the two germline ends. Germline lookup yields CDR1 LNHNV and CDR2 YYDKDF (reference sequence). CDR3 length: 13 amino acids. The CDR3 region has the DNA TGTGCCACCGGTTGGCAGAAAAATGAAAAACTGTTTTTT. It codes for CATGWQKNEKLFF.

The chain recombines TRBV6-8 with TRBJ2-7; 10 bases fit TRBD1. The ends lost 11 bases at V and 2 bases at J; junction bases unmatched: 12. Germline V gene data show CDR1 as MNHGY and CDR2 as SAAAGT. There are 15 residues in the CDR3. CDR3 DNA sequence: TGTGCCTCTAGTCGATTCGGGACAGGGGCCTACGAGCAGTACGTC. It encodes CASSRFGTGAYEQYV.

This clonotype has more than one count but fewer than ten. The gene calls are TRBV7-8 and TRBJ2-1; 14 bases match TRBD2. CDR3 size: 16 residues. With V trimmed by 1 base and J by 9 bases, 5 bases remained unmatched. The germline V gene encodes CDR1 SGHVS and CDR2 FQNEAQ. The CDR3 is CASSLEGLAGEAEQFF. In DNA, the CDR3 is TGTGCCAGCAGCTTAGAGGGACTAGCGGGAGAGGCTGAGCAGTTCTTC.

This clonotype was seen many times. This rearrangement joins TRBV7-2 to TRBJ2-5; 7 nucleotides line up with TRBD2. Germline lookup yields CDR1 SGHTA and CDR2 FQGNSA. CDR3 length: 16 residues. V shed 0 bases and J 2 bases; nucleotides not matched to a gene: 6. This CDR3 reads CASSLAGAGRQETQYF. For the CDR3, the DNA is TGTGCCAGCAGCTTAGCAGGAGCGGGGAGACAAGAGACCCAGTACTTC.

As for this clonotype: Mismatch with germline at one junction end may stem from a read error. The chain combines TRBV6-5 with TRBJ2-1; TRBD1 matches at 7 bases. The germline gives CDR1 MNHEY, CDR2 SVGAGI. This CDR3 has 14 residues. The CDR3: CASSYRDRDNSPVF. CDR3 bases: TGTGCCAGCAGTTATCGCGACAGGGATAATTCTCCGGTCTTC.

CDR3 coding DNA: TGTGCCAGCAGCGGACAGGGCGGTTGGACTGAAGCTTTCTTT. Translating gives CASSGQGGWTEAFF. The chain links TRBV6-2 or TRBV6-3 to TRBJ1-1; 8 bases line up with TRBD1. CDR1 is MNHEY and CDR2 is SVGEGT in the germline V gene. V was pared by 6 bases and J by 5 bases, with 8 bases of the junction left unmatched. CDR3 length: 14 residues.

V usage is TRBV20-1 and J usage is TRBJ2-7; TRBD1 aligns across 9 bases. The CDR3 length is 17 residues. J was trimmed by 2 bases and V by 1 base; bases with no gene match: 12. The V gene's germline CDR1 is DFQATT and CDR2 SNEGSKA (reference sequence). The chain's CDR3 is CSARVTLWGQGTYEQYF. As DNA, the CDR3 is TGCAGTGCTAGAGTAACGCTTTGGGGACAGGGAACCTACGAGCAGTACTTC.

In this sample, this clonotype turned up a few times. V and J are TRBV10-3 and TRBJ1-3, with D uncertain. Per germline, CDR1 ENHRY and CDR2 SYGVKD. The CDR3 runs 14 residues. With 8 bases removed from V and 0 bases from J, the gap between germline ends came to 11 bases. CDR3 residues: CAIGSALSGNTIYF. DNA for the CDR3: TGTGCCATCGGGTCTGCCCTCTCTGGAAACACCATATATTTT.

The chain employs TRBV9 and TRBJ2-2, with 8 bases that match TRBD2. J lost 4 bases, V lost 0 bases, and 8 bases had no gene match. Germline lookup yields CDR1 SGDLS and CDR2 YYNGEE. This CDR3 region has 17 residues. CDR3 sequence: CASSVVTGGTGTGELFF. The CDR3 DNA reads as TGTGCCAGCAGCGTAGTTACGGGAGGGACTGGCACCGGGGAGCTGTTTTTT.

The chain's CDR3 is CASFGAGELFF. The CDR3 nucleotides read TGTGCCAGCTTTGGGGCCGGGGAGCTGTTTTTT. This rearrangement joins TRBV6-6 to TRBJ2-2; D remains unclear. This CDR3 is built from 11 residues. V was pared by 8 bases and J by 6 bases, with 7 bases between. Germline V lookup: CDR1 MNHNY, CDR2 SVGAGI (reference sequence).